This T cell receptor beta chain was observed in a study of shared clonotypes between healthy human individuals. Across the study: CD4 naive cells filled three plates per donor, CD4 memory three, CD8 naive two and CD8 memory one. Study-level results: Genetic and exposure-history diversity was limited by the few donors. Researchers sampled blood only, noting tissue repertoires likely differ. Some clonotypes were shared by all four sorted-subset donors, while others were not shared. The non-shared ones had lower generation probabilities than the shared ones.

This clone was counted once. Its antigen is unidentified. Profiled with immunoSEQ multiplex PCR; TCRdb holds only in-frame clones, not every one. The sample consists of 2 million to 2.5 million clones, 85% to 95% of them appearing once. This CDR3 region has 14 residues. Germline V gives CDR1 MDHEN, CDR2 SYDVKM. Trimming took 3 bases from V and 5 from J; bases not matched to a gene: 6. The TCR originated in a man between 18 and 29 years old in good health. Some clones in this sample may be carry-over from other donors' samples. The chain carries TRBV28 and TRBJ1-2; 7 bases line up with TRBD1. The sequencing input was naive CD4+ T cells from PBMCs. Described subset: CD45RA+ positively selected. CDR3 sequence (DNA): TGTGCCAGCAGTTTCCGGGACAGCCCTTATGGCTACACCTTC. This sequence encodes CASSFRDSPYGYTF.